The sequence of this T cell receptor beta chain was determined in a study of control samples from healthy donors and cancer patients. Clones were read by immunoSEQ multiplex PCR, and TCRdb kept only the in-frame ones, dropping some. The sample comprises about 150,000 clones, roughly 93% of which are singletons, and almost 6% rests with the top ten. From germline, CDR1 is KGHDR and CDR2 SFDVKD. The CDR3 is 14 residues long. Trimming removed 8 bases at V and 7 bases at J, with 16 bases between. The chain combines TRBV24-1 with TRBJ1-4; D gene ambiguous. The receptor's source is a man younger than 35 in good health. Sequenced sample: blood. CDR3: CATTKTPPSEKLFF. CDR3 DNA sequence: TGTGCCACCACCAAAACCCCCCCAAGTGAAAAACTGTTTTTT.